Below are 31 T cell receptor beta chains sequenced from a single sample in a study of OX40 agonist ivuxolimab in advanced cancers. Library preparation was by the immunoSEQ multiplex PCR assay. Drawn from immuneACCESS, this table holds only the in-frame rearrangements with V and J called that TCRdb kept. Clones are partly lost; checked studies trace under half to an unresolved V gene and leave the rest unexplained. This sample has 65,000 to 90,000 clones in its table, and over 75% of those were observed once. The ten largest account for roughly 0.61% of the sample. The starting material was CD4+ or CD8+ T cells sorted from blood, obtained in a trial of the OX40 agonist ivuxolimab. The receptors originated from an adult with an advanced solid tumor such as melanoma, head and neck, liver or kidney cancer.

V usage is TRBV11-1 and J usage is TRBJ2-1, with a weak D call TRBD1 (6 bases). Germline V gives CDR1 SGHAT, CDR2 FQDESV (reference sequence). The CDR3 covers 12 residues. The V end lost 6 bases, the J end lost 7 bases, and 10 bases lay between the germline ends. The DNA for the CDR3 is TGTGCCAGCAGGCTAGGGGGAAATGAGCAGTTCTTC. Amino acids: CASRLGGNEQFF.

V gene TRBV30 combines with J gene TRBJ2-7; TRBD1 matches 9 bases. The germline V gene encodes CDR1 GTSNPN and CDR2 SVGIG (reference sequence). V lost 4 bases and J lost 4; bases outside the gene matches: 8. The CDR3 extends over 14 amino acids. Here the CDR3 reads CAWTRGGQGYEQYF. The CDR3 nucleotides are TGTGCCTGGACTAGGGGGGGACAGGGTTACGAGCAGTACTTC.

This CDR3 is CASSEKSGTTYEQYF. For the CDR3, the DNA is TGTGCCAGCAGCGAAAAATCCGGGACTACCTACGAGCAGTACTTC. The V call is TRBV7-9, the J call TRBJ2-7; TRBD2 aligns across 7 bases. Germline values: CDR1 SEHNR, CDR2 FQNEAQ (reference sequence). The CDR3 has 15 amino acids. J was trimmed by 2 bases and V by 5 bases; bases with no gene match: 9.

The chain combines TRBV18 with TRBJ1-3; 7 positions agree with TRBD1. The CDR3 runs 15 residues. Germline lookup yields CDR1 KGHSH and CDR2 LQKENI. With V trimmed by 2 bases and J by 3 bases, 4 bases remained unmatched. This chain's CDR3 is CASSPGTERGNTIYF. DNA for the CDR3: TGTGCCAGCTCACCAGGGACAGAACGTGGAAACACCATATATTTT.

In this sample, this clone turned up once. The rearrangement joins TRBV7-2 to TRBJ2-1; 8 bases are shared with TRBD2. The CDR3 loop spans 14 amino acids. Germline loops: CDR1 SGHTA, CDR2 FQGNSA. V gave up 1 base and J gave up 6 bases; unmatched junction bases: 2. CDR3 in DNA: TGTGCCAGCAGCTTAGGGCTAGCGGGCAATGAGCAGTTCTTC. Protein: CASSLGLAGNEQFF.

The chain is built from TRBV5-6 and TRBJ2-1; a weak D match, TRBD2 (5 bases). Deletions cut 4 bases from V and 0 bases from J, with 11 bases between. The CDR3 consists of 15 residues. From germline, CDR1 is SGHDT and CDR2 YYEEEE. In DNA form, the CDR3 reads TGTGCCAGCAGCGAGGGCCGGAGCTCCTACAATGAGCAGTTCTTC. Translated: CASSEGRSSYNEQFF.

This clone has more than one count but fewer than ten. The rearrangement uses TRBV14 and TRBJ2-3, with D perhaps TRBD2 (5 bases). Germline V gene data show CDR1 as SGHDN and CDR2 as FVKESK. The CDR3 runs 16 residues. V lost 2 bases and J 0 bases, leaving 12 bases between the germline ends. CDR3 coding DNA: TGTGCCAGCAGCCAACAGCGGTACCTTAGCACAGATACGCAGTATTTT. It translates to CASSQQRYLSTDTQYF.

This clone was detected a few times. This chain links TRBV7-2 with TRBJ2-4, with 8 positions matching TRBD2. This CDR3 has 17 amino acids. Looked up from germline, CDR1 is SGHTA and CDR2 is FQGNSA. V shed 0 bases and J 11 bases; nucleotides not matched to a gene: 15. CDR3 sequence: CASSLALGGGTPGVQYF. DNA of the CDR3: TGTGCCAGCAGCTTAGCTCTCGGCGGGGGGACCCCTGGGGTTCAGTACTTC.

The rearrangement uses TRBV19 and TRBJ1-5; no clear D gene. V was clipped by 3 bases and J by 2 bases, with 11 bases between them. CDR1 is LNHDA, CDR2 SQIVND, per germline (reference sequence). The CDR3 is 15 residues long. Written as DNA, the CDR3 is TGTGCCAGTAGTATCCGGCCCTTGGGCAATCAGCCCCAGCATTTT. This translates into CASSIRPLGNQPQHF.

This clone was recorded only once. The DNA for the CDR3 is TGTGCCAGCTCACCTGCTGGCCAGAACACTGAAGCTTTCTTT. Protein: CASSPAGQNTEAFF. The chain combines TRBV18 with TRBJ1-1; D gene unclear. V gave up 3 bases and J gave up 1 base, with 9 bases separating them. This CDR3 region has 14 residues. The V gene's germline CDR1 is KGHSH and CDR2 LQKENI.

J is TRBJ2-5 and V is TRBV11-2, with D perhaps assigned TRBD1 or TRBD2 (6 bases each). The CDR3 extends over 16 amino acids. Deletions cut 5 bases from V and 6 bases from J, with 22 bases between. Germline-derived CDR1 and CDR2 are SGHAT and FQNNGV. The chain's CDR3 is CASSPPGRGAFQTQYF. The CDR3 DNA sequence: TGTGCCAGCAGCCCCCCGGGTAGGGGGGCCTTCCAGACCCAGTACTTC.

DNA of the CDR3: TGCGCCAGCAGCTTGCAGGGCGTGAGCAATCAGCCCCAGCATTTT. Protein sequence: CASSLQGVSNQPQHF. V and J are TRBV5-1 and TRBJ1-5; a possible D gene is TRBD1 (5 bases). The germline V and J ends were trimmed by 1 base and 1 base, with 9 bases remaining between them. Per the germline V gene, CDR1 is SGHRS and CDR2 is YFSETQ. CDR3 length: 15 residues.

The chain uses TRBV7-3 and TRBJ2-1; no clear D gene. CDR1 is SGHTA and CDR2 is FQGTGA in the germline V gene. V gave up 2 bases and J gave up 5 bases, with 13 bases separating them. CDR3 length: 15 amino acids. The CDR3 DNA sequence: TGTGCCAGCAGCTTAGGACGGTTCGGTAACAATGAGCAGTTCTTC. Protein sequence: CASSLGRFGNNEQFF.

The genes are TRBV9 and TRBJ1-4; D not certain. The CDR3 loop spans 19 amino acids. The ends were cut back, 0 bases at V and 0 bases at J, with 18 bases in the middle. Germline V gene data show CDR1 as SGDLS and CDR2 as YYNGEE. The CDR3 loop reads CASSVARDLYPTTNEKLFF. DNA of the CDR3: TGTGCCAGCAGCGTAGCTCGGGATCTCTACCCTACAACTAATGAAAAACTGTTTTTT. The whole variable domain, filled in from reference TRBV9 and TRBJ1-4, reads DSGVTQTPKHLITATGQRVTLRCSPRSGDLSVYWYQQSLDQGLQFLIQYYNGEERAKGNILERFSAQQFPDLHSELNLSSLELGDSALYFCASSVARDLYPTTNEKLFFGSGTQLSVL.

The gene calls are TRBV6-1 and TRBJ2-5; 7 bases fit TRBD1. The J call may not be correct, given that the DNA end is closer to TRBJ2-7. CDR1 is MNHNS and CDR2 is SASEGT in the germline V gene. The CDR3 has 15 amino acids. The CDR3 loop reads CASSEAGTVSYEQYF. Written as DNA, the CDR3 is TGTGCCAGCAGTGAAGCCGGGACAGTTTCCTACGAGCAGTACTTC.

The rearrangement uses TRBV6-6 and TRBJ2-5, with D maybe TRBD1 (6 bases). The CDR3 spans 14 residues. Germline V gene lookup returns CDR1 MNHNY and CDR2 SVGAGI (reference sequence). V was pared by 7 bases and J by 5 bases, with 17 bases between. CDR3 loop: CASTLSGGGETQYF. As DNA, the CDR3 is TGTGCCAGCACCCTAAGTGGGGGCGGGGAGACCCAGTACTTC.

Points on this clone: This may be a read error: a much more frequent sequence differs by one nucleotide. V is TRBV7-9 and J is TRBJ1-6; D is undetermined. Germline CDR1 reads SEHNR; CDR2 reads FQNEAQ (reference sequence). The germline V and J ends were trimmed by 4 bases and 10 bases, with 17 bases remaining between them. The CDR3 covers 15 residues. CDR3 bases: TGTGCCAGCAGCTCCTCAATGGGGTTTAGCTCACCCCTCCACTTT. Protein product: CASSSSMGFSSPLHF.

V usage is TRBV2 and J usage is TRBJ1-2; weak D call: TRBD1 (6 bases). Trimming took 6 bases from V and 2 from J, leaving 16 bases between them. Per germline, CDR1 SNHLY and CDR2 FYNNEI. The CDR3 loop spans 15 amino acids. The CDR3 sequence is CASRASGVRNYGYTF. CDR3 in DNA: TGTGCCAGCAGAGCCTCAGGGGTACGGAACTATGGCTACACCTTC.

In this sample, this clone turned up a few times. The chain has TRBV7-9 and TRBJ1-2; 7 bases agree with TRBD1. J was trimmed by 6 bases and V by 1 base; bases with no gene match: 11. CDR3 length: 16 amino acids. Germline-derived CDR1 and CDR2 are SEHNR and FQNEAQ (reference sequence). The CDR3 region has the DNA TGTGCCAGCAGCTTAGGTACAGAGGGGGCAATCGATGGCTACACCTTC. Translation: CASSLGTEGAIDGYTF.

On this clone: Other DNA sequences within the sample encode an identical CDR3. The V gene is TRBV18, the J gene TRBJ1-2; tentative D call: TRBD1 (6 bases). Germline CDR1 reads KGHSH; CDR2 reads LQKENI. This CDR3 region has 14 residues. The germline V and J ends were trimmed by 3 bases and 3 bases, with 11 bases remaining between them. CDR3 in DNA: TGTGCCAGCTCACCCCCCGCAGGGGACTATGGCTACACCTTC. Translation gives CASSPPAGDYGYTF.

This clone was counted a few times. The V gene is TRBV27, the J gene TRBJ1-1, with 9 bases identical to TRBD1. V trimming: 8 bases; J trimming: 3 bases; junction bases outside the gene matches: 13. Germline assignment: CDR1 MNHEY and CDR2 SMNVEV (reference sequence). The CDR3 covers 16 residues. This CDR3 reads CASAGTGFEGDTEAFF. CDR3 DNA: TGTGCCAGCGCCGGGACAGGGTTCGAAGGCGACACTGAAGCTTTCTTT.

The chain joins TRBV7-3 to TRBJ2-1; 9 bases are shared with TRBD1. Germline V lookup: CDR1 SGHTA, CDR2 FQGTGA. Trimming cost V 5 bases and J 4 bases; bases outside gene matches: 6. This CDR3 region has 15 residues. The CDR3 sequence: CASSKPGQGYNEQFF. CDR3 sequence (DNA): TGTGCCAGCAGCAAACCGGGACAGGGATACAATGAGCAGTTCTTC.

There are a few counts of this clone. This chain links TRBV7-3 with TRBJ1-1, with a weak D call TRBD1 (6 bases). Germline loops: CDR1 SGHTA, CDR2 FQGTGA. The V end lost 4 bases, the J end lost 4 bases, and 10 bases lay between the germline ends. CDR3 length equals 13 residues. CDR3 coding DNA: TGTGCCAGCAGCTCTCAGGGGAGCACTGAAGCTTTCTTT. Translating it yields CASSSQGSTEAFF.

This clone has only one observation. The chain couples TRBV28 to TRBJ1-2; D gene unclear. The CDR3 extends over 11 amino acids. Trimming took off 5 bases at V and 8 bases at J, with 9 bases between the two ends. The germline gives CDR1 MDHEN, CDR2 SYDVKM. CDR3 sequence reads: CASSTSMGYTF. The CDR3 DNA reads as TGTGCCAGCAGTACGAGTATGGGCTACACCTTC.

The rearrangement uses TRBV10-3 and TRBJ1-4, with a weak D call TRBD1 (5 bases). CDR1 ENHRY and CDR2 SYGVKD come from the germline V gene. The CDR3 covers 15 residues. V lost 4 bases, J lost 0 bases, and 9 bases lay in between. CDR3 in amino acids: CAISGQPTTNEKLFF. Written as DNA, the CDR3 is TGTGCCATCAGTGGACAGCCCACAACTAATGAAAAACTGTTTTTT.

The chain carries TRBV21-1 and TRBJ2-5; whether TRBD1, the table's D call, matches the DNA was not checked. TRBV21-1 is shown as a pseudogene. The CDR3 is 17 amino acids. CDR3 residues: CASSTTDRGPSWETQYF. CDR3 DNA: TGTGCCAGCAGCACCACCGACAGGGGGCCGTCTTGGGAGACCCAGTACTTC.

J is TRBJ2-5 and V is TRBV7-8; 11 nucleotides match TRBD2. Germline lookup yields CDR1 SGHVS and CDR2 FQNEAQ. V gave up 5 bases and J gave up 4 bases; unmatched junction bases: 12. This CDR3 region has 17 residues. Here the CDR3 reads CASSRAGASGGLETQYF. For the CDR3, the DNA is TGTGCCAGCAGCCGAGCTGGCGCTAGCGGGGGGTTAGAGACCCAGTACTTC.

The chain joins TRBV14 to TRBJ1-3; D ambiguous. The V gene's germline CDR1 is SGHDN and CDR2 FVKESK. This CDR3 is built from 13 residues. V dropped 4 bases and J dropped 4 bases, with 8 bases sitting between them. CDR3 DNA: TGTGCCAGCAGCCGGATTGAAGGAAACACCATATATTTT. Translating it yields CASSRIEGNTIYF. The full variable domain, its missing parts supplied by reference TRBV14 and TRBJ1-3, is EAGVTQFPSHSVIEKGQTVTLRCDPISGHDNLYWYRRVMGKEIKFLLHFVKESKQDESGMPNNRFLAERTGGTYSTLKVQPAELEDSGVYFCASSRIEGNTIYFGEGSWLTVV.

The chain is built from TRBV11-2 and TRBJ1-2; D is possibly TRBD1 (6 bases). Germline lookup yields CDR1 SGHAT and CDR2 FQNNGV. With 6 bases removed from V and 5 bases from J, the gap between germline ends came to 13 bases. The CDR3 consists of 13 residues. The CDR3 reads CASRETGKYGYTF. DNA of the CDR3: TGTGCCAGCAGGGAAACAGGGAAATATGGCTACACCTTC.

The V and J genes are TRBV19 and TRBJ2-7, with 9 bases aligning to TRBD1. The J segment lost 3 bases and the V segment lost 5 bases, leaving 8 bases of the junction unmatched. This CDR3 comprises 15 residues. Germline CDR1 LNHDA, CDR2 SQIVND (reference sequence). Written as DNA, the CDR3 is TGTGCCAGTAGTTCGAGGACAGGGGCCAACTACGAGCAGTACTTC. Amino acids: CASSSRTGANYEQYF.

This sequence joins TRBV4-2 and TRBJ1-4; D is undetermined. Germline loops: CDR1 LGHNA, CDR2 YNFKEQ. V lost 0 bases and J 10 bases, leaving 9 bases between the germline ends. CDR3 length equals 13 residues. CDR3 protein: CASSQDREGKLFF. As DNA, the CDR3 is TGTGCCAGCAGCCAAGATCGGGAAGGAAAACTGTTTTTT.